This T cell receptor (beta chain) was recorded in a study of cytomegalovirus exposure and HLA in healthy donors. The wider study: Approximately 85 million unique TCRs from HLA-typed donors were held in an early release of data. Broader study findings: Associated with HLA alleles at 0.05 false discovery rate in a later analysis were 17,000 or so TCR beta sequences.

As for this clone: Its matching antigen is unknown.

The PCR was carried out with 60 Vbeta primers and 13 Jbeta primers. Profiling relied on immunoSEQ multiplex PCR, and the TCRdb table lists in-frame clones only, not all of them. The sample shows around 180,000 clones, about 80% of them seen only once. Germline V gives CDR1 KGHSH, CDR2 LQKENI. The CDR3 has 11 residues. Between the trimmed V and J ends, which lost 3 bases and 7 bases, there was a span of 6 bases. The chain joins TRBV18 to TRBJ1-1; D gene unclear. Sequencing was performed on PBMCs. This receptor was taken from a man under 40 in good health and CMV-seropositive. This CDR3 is CASSPEGEAFF. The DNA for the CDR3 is TGTGCCAGCTCACCGGAGGGTGAAGCTTTCTTT.